This T cell receptor (beta chain) was obtained from a study of blood T cell repertoires in COVID-19. Libraries were prepared by immunoSEQ multiplex PCR; TCRdb keeps only in-frame clonotypes and omits some of them. The table has roughly 190,000 clones, approximately 80% seen once; the top ten hold roughly 11%. The V and J ends lost 4 bases and 1 base respectively, with 10 bases between them. Germline V gives CDR1 SQVTM, CDR2 ANQGSEA. The CDR3 runs 13 residues. This clonotype was obtained from a middle-aged woman with COVID-19, enrolled during active disease. Sequencing used peripheral blood. V gene TRBV29-1 combines with J gene TRBJ1-1, with D tentatively TRBD1 (5 bases). The CDR3 DNA reads TGCAGCGTTGTTGGCAGGGCGAACACTGAAGCTTTCTTT. It yields the protein CSVVGRANTEAFF.